This paragraph covers one T cell receptor beta chain sequence. This clone is a singleton in its sample. Its antigen remains undetermined. Nothing much larger sits one base from this clone, and base qualities are not available. The CDR3 regions of human TCRbeta chains were analyzed by immunosequencing. The study's processing was this. TCRs in the repertoires were matched against a reference library of SARS-CoV-2-specific TCRs that had been generated with the MIRA antigen-specificity platform. Breadth was defined as the fraction of unique TCRs that were SARS-CoV-2-associated. Depth was defined as the fraction of total T cells that were SARS-CoV-2-associated. Using the MIRA data, each spike-specific TCR was assigned both to the spike region to which the TCR was reactive and to a CD4 or CD8 class. Log10-transformed breadth and depth values were compared by one-way ANOVA with Sidak's multiple comparisons tests. Entries here come from immuneACCESS through TCRdb and include only in-frame sequences with V and J called. Some clones fail to appear in such tables; in the studies checked, an unresolved V gene covers under half of the shortfall, and the cause of the remainder is unknown. D and trimming were read from the DNA, whereas the V and J calls and clone size are those reported in that table. The sample includes fewer than 200,000 clones, with almost 90% observed a single time. The ten largest clones take up roughly 10% of the sample.

The source of the sample is a study of T cell responses to AZD1222 COVID-19 vaccine (dated by TCRdb to 2020 to 2023). For context, the study as a whole: TCR sequencing covered some 250 trial participants: 200 to 220 given two doses of AZD1222 and around 25 given two doses of MenACWY control vaccine. Trial participants were enrolled by age into subgroups of 18-55, 56-69 and 70-plus years, and approximately 150, 30 and 60 TCR-sequenced participants, respectively, were included in these subgroups. Broad study findings and their caveats: Because no day 14 peak-response samples were available, the repertoires could be characterized only after the peak T cell response. Most participants were white British and females outnumbered males, and the authors suggested that clonal diversity may have been underestimated. Vaccine-associated CD4 TCRs spanned the whole spike protein, with dominant responses in regions 160-218 and 743-854. The 56-69-year group was small, and its depth increase did not reach significance, likely because of low power. Conclusions about previously exposed vaccinees were limited because only six AZD1222 recipients were SARS-CoV-2 seropositive at baseline. Reportedly, close to half of the unique spike-specific TCRs recognized epitopes lying outside the regions that are mutated in the B.1.351 and B.1.1.7 variants. After two AZD1222 doses, both the breadth and the depth of spike-specific TCRs were significantly higher than at day 0 and than in MenACWY recipients.

The meaning of the sample's time point label: about 28 days (+/-7) after the second vaccine dose. AZD1222 recipients whose second dose came at about 4 weeks and those whose second dose came at about 12 weeks were combined into one group, since spike-specific TCR depth and breadth did not differ between the two schedules. Samples from vaccinated people were obtained from the UK trials COV001 and COV002, which included a single-blind randomized controlled phase 2/3 trial of AZD1222 (ChAdOx1 nCoV-19) in healthy adults. Trial participant PBMC samples were collected at day 0 and day 28 after the second dose for TCRbeta chain sequencing. Here V drops 4 bases and J drops 7 bases, and the junction holds 7 bases not matched to any gene. Looking up the germline V gene yields CDR1 KGHDR and CDR2 SFDVKD. From its cysteine to its phenylalanine, the CDR3 spans 15 amino acids. Only the CDR3 DNA is retained, 45 bases long and in frame from the first base.

The TCR was taken from an adult who received the AZD1222 COVID-19 vaccine. The chain is assembled from TRBV24-1 and TRBJ1-5; 9 bases in the middle match TRBD1. The sample consisted of peripheral blood, taken 28 days after the second AZD1222 dose. The CDR3 loop reads CATSDSTGGGQPQHF. The nucleotide sequence reads TGTGCCACCAGTGACTCCACAGGGGGCGGACAGCCCCAGCATTTT.